The T cell receptor beta chain under discussion was sequenced for a study of CD8+CD57+ T cells in acquired aplastic anemia (dated by TCRdb to the late 2010s). Concerning the study at large: DNA extracted from sorted CD4+ and CD8+ cells had a mean of about 3.2 ug, with a range of roughly 0.19 to 27.4 ug. A CD8+CD57+ expansion meant a frequency higher than the mean frequency seen in healthy subjects. What the work shows at the level of the full study, not this receptor alone: Roughly 30 CD8+ CDR3 sequences were shared between patients and controls but appeared highly expressed in patients and within their immunodominant clones. Patients and healthy controls showed no significant difference in CD8+ Simpson's diversity (P=0.060).

About this clonotype itself: This clone's antigen is unknown. Base quality data are lacking; no much larger clone is found one base away.

Profiling of TCR beta VDJ combinations and CDR3 sequences used genomic DNA as the template. An Illumina HiSeq 2000 was the platform used for TCR repertoire sequencing. The paper's processing steps were these. TRBV/TRBJ rearrangement plots, CDR3 size and DJ length profiles, and Simpson's diversity index were used to evaluate the repertoires. The immunodominant clone was defined as the most abundant DNA sequence in deep sequencing data. CDR3 amino acid sequences were screened for sharing across subjects and compared with published repertoires and the VDJdb database. TCRdb reanalyzed the raw reads on its own, using fastp at Q25 for trimming and MiXCR for clone calling, and kept in-frame beta chains. Here each entry gathers all rows of one CDR3 protein and keeps the most common genes and DNA. The V and J calls shown here were made by TCRdb, not taken from the authors' results. The sample table records just over 150,000 distinct CDR3 sequences; around half of these occur just once. Of the sample, roughly 29% is held by the ten largest clones.

Patients chosen for sequencing had shown expansion of CD8+CD57+ cells by flow cytometry. All patients had severe acquired aplastic anemia diagnosed by International Study of Aplastic Anemia and Agranulocytosis and Camitta criteria. Patients had received no therapy at the time of blood sampling. In the study, sorted CD4+ and CD8+ blood T cells from patients with severe aplastic anemia and from healthy subjects underwent deep sequencing of TCR repertoires. In the USA, patient enrollment took place under clinicaltrials.gov protocols 00001620, 01623167, 00001397, 00071045, 00081523 and 00961064. Ficoll-Paque density gradient centrifugation was used to isolate peripheral blood mononuclear cells. CD4+ and CD8+ T cells were sorted by FACS or magnetic beads before DNA extraction. This TCR was sampled from a human donor with aplastic anemia. The specimen sequenced was sorted CD4+, CD8+, or CD8+CD57+ T cells (not recorded which) from PBMCs.

The DNA sequence is given as TGTGCCAGCAGTGAAGGGACGAGGGCGGGAGGCGAGCAGTACTTC. Its protein is CASSEGTRAGGEQYF. The V and J segments used are TRBV2 and TRBJ2-7; 8 central nucleotides agree with TRBD2. For CDR1 and CDR2, the germline V gene lists SNHLY and FYNNEI. At the junction V is shortened by 1 base and J by 6 bases; bases outside the gene matches: 8. From the cysteine through the phenylalanine, the CDR3 covers 15 amino acids. The retained sequence is limited to the CDR3, 45 bases, with the frame set at the first base.